This T cell receptor (beta chain) comes out of a study of blood T cell repertoires in COVID-19. The overall study: Sample material is recorded as cDNA or gDNA derived from T cells, B-cell-depleted T cells, or PBMCs.

In the authors' workflow: From reference gene primer amplification, estimates of nucleated cell counts were derived. TCRdb's table, derived via immunoSEQ multiplex PCR, lists solely in-frame clones and lacks some. The V and J calls and clone size were taken over from that table, and D and trimming were inferred from the DNA. Of approximately 150,000 clones in the sample, 85% to 90% were seen once. CDR1 is SGHAT, CDR2 FQNNGV, per germline. There are 13 residues in the CDR3. The V end was cut by 5 bases, the J end by 4 bases, with 9 bases between. The sequencing sample was made of peripheral blood. This sequence was found in a man older than 75 with acute or convalescent COVID-19. This rearrangement joins TRBV11-2 to TRBJ1-5; D uncertain. The CDR3: CASSPYRNQPQHF. The DNA of the CDR3 is TGTGCCAGCAGCCCGTATCGGAATCAGCCCCAGCATTTT.